This is a list of T cell receptor beta chains from one sample in a study of graft-versus-host responses after intestinal transplantation. Sequencing used immunoSEQ multiplex PCR; TCRdb keeps in-frame clones, though not all of them. The repertoire holds approximately 24,000 clones, around 94% seen once, with around 0.82% in the top ten. Sequences were derived from PBMCs, sampled roughly 29 days after intestinal transplant. All receptors derive from a human patient who received an intestinal transplant, so some T cells may come from the graft donor. Both conserved end residues are trimmed from each CDR3.

len: 16; j_gene: TRBJ2-6; v_gene: TRBV21-1; CDR3aa: ASSKAVDRVSGANVLT
len: 15; j_gene: TRBJ2-2; v_gene: TRBV7-6; CDR3aa: ASSGYRDRGKTGELF
len: 11; j_gene: TRBJ1-4; v_gene: TRBV7-2; CDR3aa: ASRRRGSEKLS
len: 12; j_gene: TRBJ2-7; v_gene: TRBV6-1; CDR3aa: ASSDRGTTYEQY
len: 12; j_gene: TRBJ2-7; v_gene: TRBV15; CDR3aa: ATSTIGDSYEQY
len: 12; j_gene: TRBJ2-7; v_gene: TRBV6-5; CDR3aa: ASSFSGGSYEQY
len: 11; j_gene: TRBJ1-2; v_gene: TRBV5-1; CDR3aa: ASSWRSIDGYT
len: 13; j_gene: TRBJ2-6; v_gene: TRBV27; CDR3aa: ASSLLPSGANVLT
len: 12; j_gene: TRBJ2-3; v_gene: TRBV7-3; CDR3aa: ASAGSGSTDTQY
len: 12; j_gene: TRBJ2-7; v_gene: TRBV6-5; CDR3aa: ASSPGTAPYEQY
len: 15; j_gene: TRBJ2-3; v_gene: TRBV1; CDR3aa: TSSQGRLAKSTDTQY
len: 12; j_gene: TRBJ2-2; v_gene: TRBV30; CDR3aa: AWDTGDGAGELF
len: 11; j_gene: TRBJ1-4; v_gene: TRBV6-1; CDR3aa: ASSAGVNEKLF
len: 10; j_gene: TRBJ2-5; v_gene: TRBV5-6; CDR3aa: ASSLRGETQY
len: 12; j_gene: TRBJ1-2; v_gene: TRBV11-2; CDR3aa: ASSFGQGDYGYT
len: 11; j_gene: TRBJ1-1; v_gene: TRBV6-1; CDR3aa: ASSEVRNTEAF
len: 15; j_gene: TRBJ2-7; v_gene: TRBV4-1; CDR3aa: ASSQGFLAESSYEQY
len: 11; j_gene: TRBJ1-4; v_gene: TRBV15; CDR3aa: ATNEGLNEKLF
len: 12; j_gene: TRBJ2-7; v_gene: TRBV6-5; CDR3aa: ASSYSAGTYEQY
len: 10; j_gene: TRBJ2-5; v_gene: TRBV30; CDR3aa: AWGGFLETQY
len: 11; j_gene: TRBJ1-1; v_gene: TRBV16; CDR3aa: ASSQYRDTEAF
len: 13; j_gene: TRBJ2-3; v_gene: TRBV14; CDR3aa: ASSQDPSYTDTQY
len: 11; j_gene: TRBJ2-7; v_gene: TRBV4-1; CDR3aa: ASSQAVGYEQY
len: 12; j_gene: TRBJ2-7; v_gene: TRBV18; CDR3aa: ASSPPGQTYEQY
len: 11; j_gene: TRBJ2-5; v_gene: TRBV7-9; CDR3aa: ASSLPHQETQY
len: 9; j_gene: TRBJ2-2; v_gene: TRBV29-1; CDR3aa: SVRYTGELF
len: 12; j_gene: TRBJ2-2; v_gene: TRBV9; CDR3aa: ASSVVAGAGELF
len: 12; j_gene: TRBJ2-7; v_gene: TRBV5-4; CDR3aa: ASSLWGRGYEQY
len: 14; j_gene: TRBJ2-1; v_gene: TRBV30; CDR3aa: AWNKGTSGGIDEQF
len: 14; j_gene: TRBJ2-7; v_gene: TRBV4-1; CDR3aa: ASSLYPGQSSYEQY
len: 11; j_gene: TRBJ2-2; v_gene: TRBV2; CDR3aa: ASKGRGGGELF
len: 11; j_gene: TRBJ1-1; v_gene: TRBV18; CDR3aa: ASSGGMNTEAF
len: 11; j_gene: TRBJ2-7; v_gene: TRBV29-1; CDR3aa: SVELGQDYEQY
len: 11; j_gene: TRBJ1-3; v_gene: TRBV7-9; CDR3aa: ASRYRGPDTIY
len: 12; j_gene: TRBJ2-7; v_gene: TRBV7-9; CDR3aa: ASSFTPQGSEQY
len: 17; j_gene: TRBJ1-3; v_gene: TRBV2; CDR3aa: ASSDIRAIVASSGNTIY
len: 12; j_gene: TRBJ1-1; v_gene: TRBV7-6; CDR3aa: ASKLLEEHTEAF
len: 11; j_gene: TRBJ1-3; v_gene: TRBV6-1; CDR3aa: ASRDSSGNTIY
len: 13; j_gene: TRBJ2-7; v_gene: TRBV6-5; CDR3aa: ASSPFGQVSYEQY
len: 9; j_gene: TRBJ1-1; v_gene: TRBV20-1; CDR3aa: SAIGNTEAF
len: 12; j_gene: TRBJ2-5; v_gene: TRBV19; CDR3aa: ASSIGSPQETQY
len: 14; j_gene: TRBJ2-2; v_gene: TRBV18; CDR3aa: ASSPSGLAGVVELF
len: 10; j_gene: TRBJ1-1; v_gene: TRBV28; CDR3aa: ASSNTGFEAF
len: 11; j_gene: TRBJ1-2; v_gene: TRBV30; CDR3aa: AWKVRVIGGYT
len: 12; j_gene: TRBJ2-3; v_gene: TRBV28; CDR3aa: ASTEEGRSDTQY
len: 11; j_gene: TRBJ1-5; v_gene: TRBV7-2; CDR3aa: ASSFLQGQPQH
len: 13; j_gene: TRBJ1-1; v_gene: TRBV7-2; CDR3aa: ASSLARAPNTEAF
len: 14; j_gene: TRBJ2-1; v_gene: TRBV5-5; CDR3aa: ASSSMQTGVWDEQF
len: 10; j_gene: TRBJ2-5; v_gene: TRBV2; CDR3aa: ANLRIQETQY
len: 16; j_gene: TRBJ2-1; v_gene: TRBV11-2; CDR3aa: ASSPGLAGVSSYNEQF
len: 11; j_gene: TRBJ2-1; v_gene: TRBV6-1; CDR3aa: AHRESAYNEQF
len: 7; j_gene: TRBJ1-3; v_gene: TRBV10-3; CDR3aa: AVQNTIY